Presented here are 9 T cell receptor beta chains from one specimen sequenced in a study of cytomegalovirus exposure and HLA in healthy donors. The PCR ran on 60 Vbeta and 13 Jbeta primers. Sequenced by immunoSEQ multiplex PCR; TCRdb stores in-frame clones only, minus some. Of fewer than 150,000 clones in the sample, about 80% were seen once. Sample: PBMCs. The receptors derive from a woman aged 40-49 years in good health and CMV-seropositive.

This chain connects TRBV5-1 to TRBJ2-2; perhaps TRBD1 as D (6 bases). This CDR3 region has 14 residues. Trimming stripped 0 bases from V and 4 bases from J, with 7 bases between. CDR1 and CDR2 from the germline V gene are SGHRS and YFSETQ. CDR3 coding DNA: TGCGCCAGCAGCTTGGGGGACACCACCGGGGAGCTGTTTTTT. Its protein is CASSLGDTTGELFF.

The table lists this clone with many counts. J is TRBJ2-1 and V is TRBV2, with 12 positions matching TRBD2. J was trimmed by 10 bases and V by 7 bases; bases with no gene match: 8. Germline CDR1 reads SNHLY; CDR2 reads FYNNEI. This CDR3 comprises 14 residues. CDR3 region: CASMQASGRGEQFF. The CDR3 nucleotides read TGTGCCAGCATGCAGGCTAGCGGGAGGGGGGAGCAGTTCTTC.

The V call is TRBV6-6, the J call TRBJ1-5, with 8 bases that match TRBD1. J lost 5 bases, V lost 5 bases, and 11 bases had no gene match. This CDR3 has 16 amino acids. The germline V gene has CDR1 MNHNY and CDR2 SVGAGI (reference sequence). The CDR3 is CASSRPGTGGYQPQHF. The CDR3 DNA sequence: TGTGCCAGCAGTCGCCCCGGGACAGGAGGGTATCAGCCCCAGCATTTT.

The V and J genes are TRBV19 and TRBJ1-2; D perhaps matches TRBD1 (5 bases). Germline V gives CDR1 LNHDA, CDR2 SQIVND (reference sequence). Trimming stripped 5 bases from V and 0 bases from J, with 7 bases between. The CDR3 spans 13 residues. CDR3 nucleotide sequence: TGTGCCAGTAGTCGCAGGGCTAACTATGGCTACACCTTC. Its protein product is CASSRRANYGYTF. The full variable domain, its missing parts supplied by reference TRBV19 and TRBJ1-2, is DGGITQSPKYLFRKEGQNVTLSCEQNLNHDAMYWYRQDPGQGLRLIYYSQIVNDFQKGDIAEGYSVSREKKESFPLTVTSAQKNPTAFYLCASSRRANYGYTFGSGTRLTVV.

The CDR3 region has the DNA TGTGCCAGCATTTCTGAGGTTGGGTCTTTGCAGTACTTC. Translating it yields CASISEVGSLQYF. The chain carries TRBV6-1 and TRBJ2-7; D is unresolved. Germline V gene sequence: CDR1 MNHNS, CDR2 SASEGT. V was clipped by 7 bases and J by 9 bases, with 19 bases between them. The CDR3 covers 13 residues.

The genes are TRBV9 and TRBJ2-5, with TRBD2 identical over 12 bases. CDR1 and CDR2 from the germline V gene are SGDLS and YYNGEE. With V trimmed by 2 bases and J by 3 bases, 11 bases remained unmatched. CDR3 length: 18 residues. CDR3 region: CASSVSTSGGPLEETQYF. In DNA, the CDR3 is TGTGCCAGCAGCGTTTCGACTAGCGGGGGACCTCTGGAAGAGACCCAGTACTTC.

This clone was detected only a few times. This chain uses TRBV6-5 with TRBJ2-5, with a tentative D call TRBD1 (6 bases). Germline CDR1 reads MNHEY; CDR2 reads SVGAGI. V was cut by 8 bases and J by 2 bases, with 9 bases left in between. The CDR3 totals 12 residues. In DNA, the CDR3 is TGTGCCAGCGCGCAGGGGCAAGAGACCCAGTACTTC. Translation gives CASAQGQETQYF.

The chain couples TRBV7-6 to TRBJ1-5, with 9 bases fitting TRBD1. The length of the CDR3 is 15 residues. Germline V gene data show CDR1 as SGHVS and CDR2 as FNYEAQ. The V gene end was trimmed by 0 bases and the J gene end by 7 bases; junction bases not matched to a gene: 4. The DNA of the CDR3 is TGTGCCAGCAGCTTAGCTACAGGGGGCGTACAGCCCCAGCATTTT. Protein: CASSLATGGVQPQHF.

V is TRBV7-9 and J is TRBJ1-1, with D hard to call. Trimming stripped 5 bases from V and 5 bases from J, with 12 bases between. CDR1 and CDR2 from the germline V gene are SEHNR and FQNEAQ (reference sequence). There are 13 residues in the CDR3. CDR3 region: CASSPTDSTEAFF. The CDR3 DNA follows: TGTGCCAGCAGCCCGACTGACTCAACTGAAGCTTTCTTT. Together with reference TRBV7-9 and TRBJ1-1, the CDR3 gives the full variable domain: DTGVSQNPRHKITKRGQNVTFRCDPISEHNRLYWYRQTLGQGPEFLTYFQNEAQLEKSRLLSDRFSAERPKGSFSTLEIQRTEQGDSAMYLCASSPTDSTEAFFGQGTRLTVV.